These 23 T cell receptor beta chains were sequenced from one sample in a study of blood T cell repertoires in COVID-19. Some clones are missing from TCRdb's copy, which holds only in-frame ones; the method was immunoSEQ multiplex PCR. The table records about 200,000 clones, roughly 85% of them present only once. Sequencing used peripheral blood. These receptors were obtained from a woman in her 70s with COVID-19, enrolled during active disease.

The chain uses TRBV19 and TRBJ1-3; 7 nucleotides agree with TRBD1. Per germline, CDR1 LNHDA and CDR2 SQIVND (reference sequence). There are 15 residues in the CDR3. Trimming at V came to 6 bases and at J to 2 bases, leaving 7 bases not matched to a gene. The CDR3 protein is CASSSNRGAGNTIYF. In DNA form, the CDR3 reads TGTGCCAGTAGCTCTAACAGGGGTGCTGGAAACACCATATATTTT.

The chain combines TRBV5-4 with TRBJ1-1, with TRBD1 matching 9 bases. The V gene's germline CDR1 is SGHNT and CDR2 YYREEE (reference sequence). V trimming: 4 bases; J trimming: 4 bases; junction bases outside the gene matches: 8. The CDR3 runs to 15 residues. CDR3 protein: CASSPTGQGSTEAFF. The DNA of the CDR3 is TGTGCCAGCAGCCCGACGGGACAGGGAAGCACTGAAGCTTTCTTT.

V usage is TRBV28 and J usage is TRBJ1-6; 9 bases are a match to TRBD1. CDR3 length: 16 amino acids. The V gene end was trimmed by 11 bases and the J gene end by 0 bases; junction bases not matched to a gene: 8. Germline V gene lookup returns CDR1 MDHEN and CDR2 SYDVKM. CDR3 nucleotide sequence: TGTGCCGCCTGGGACAGGGCAAGCTCCTATAATTCACCCCTCCACTTT. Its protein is CAAWDRASSYNSPLHF.

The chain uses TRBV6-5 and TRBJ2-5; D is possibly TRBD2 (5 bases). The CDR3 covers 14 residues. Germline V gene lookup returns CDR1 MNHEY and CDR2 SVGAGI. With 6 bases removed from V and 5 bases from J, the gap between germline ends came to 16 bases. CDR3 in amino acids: CASSATGRRETQYF. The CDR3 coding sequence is TGTGCCAGCAGCGCGACGGGGAGAAGGGAGACCCAGTACTTC.

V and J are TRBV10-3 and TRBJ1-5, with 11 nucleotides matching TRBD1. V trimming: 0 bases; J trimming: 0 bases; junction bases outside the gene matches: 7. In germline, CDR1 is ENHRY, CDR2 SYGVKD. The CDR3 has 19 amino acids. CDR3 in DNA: TGTGCCATCAGTGAGTCGGACAGGGGGCGATATTATAGCAATCAGCCCCAGCATTTT. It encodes CAISESDRGRYYSNQPQHF.

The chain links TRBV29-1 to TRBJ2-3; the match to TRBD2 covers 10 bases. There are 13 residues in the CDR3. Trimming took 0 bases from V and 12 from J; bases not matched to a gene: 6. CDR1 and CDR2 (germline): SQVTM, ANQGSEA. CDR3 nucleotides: TGCAGCGTTGAAGAGCCTAGCGGGGGCCCACAGTATTTT. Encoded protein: CSVEEPSGGPQYF.

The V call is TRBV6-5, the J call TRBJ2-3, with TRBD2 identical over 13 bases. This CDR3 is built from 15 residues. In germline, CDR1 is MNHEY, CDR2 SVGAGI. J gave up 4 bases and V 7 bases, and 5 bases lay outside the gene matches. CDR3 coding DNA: TGTGCCAGCACTGGGACTAGCGGGGCGTCAGATACGCAGTATTTT. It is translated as CASTGTSGASDTQYF.

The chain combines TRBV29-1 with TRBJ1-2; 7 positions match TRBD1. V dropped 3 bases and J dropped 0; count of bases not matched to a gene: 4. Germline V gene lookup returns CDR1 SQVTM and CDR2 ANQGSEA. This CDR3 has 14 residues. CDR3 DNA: TGCAGCGTTGAGGGGACAGCAGCTAACTATGGCTACACCTTC. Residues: CSVEGTAANYGYTF.

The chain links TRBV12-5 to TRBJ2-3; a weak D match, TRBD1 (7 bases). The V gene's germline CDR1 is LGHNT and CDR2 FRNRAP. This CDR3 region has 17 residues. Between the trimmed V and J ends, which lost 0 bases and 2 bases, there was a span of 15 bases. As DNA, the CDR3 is TGTGCTAGTGGTTTGGTACAGGGGCGGGATTTCACAGATACGCAGTATTTT. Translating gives CASGLVQGRDFTDTQYF.

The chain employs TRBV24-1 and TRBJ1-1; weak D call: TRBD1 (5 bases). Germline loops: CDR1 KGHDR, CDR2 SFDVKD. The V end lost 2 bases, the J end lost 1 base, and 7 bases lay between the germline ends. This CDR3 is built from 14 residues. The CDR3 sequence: CATSDSTGNTEAFF. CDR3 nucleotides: TGTGCCACCAGTGATTCAACAGGGAACACTGAAGCTTTCTTT.

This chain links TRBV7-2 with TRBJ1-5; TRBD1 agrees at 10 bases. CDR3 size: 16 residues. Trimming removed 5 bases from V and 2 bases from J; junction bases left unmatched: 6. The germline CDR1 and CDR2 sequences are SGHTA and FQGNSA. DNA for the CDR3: TGTGCCAGCAGCGGAGGGGGGACAGGGGGCAATCAGCCCCAGCATTTT. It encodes CASSGGGTGGNQPQHF.

CDR3 loop: CAISGSQNSGANVLTF. The CDR3, as DNA: TGTGCCATCAGTGGGAGCCAAAACTCTGGGGCCAACGTCCTGACTTTC. This rearrangement joins TRBV10-3 to TRBJ2-6; D remains ambiguous. Germline CDR1 and CDR2: ENHRY and SYGVKD. The V and J ends lost 4 bases and 0 bases respectively, with 10 bases between them. The CDR3 consists of 16 residues.

The chain's CDR3 is CATRGTGVSNQPQHF. CDR3 bases: TGTGCCACCAGGGGGACAGGGGTAAGCAATCAGCCCCAGCATTTT. The chain has TRBV15 and TRBJ1-5; TRBD1 agrees at 10 bases. V lost 6 bases, J lost 1 base, and 3 bases stayed unmatched. CDR1 and CDR2 from the germline V gene are LNHNV and YYDKDF (reference sequence). CDR3 size: 15 residues.

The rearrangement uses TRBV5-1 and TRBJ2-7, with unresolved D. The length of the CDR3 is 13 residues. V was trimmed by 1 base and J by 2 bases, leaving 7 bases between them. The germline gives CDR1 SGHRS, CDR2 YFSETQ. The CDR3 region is CASSLSSPYEQYF. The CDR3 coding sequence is TGCGCCAGCAGCTTGTCCAGTCCCTACGAGCAGTACTTC.

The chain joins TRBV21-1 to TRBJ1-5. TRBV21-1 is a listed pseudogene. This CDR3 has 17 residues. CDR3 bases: TGTGCCAGCAGCAAAGTAAGCTTGCGTAGATCCAATCAGCCCCAGCATTTT. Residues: CASSKVSLRRSNQPQHF.

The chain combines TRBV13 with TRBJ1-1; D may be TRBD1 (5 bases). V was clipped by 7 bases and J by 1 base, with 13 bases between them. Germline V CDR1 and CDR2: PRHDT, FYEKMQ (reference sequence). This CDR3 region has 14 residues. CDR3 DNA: TGTGCCAGCACCATACAGGCGACGAACACTGAAGCTTTCTTT. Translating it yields CASTIQATNTEAFF.

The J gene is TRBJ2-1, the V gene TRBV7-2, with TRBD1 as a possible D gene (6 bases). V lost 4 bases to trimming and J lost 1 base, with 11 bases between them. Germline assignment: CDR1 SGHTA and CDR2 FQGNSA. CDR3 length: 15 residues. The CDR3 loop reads CASSSQGISYNEQFF. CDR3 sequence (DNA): TGTGCCAGCAGCTCGCAGGGGATTTCCTACAATGAGCAGTTCTTC.

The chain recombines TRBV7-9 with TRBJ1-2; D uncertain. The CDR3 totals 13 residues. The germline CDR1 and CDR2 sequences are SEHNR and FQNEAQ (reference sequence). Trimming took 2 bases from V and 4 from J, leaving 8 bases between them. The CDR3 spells CASSLLAVYGYTF. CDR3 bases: TGTGCCAGCAGCTTATTGGCAGTCTATGGCTACACCTTC.

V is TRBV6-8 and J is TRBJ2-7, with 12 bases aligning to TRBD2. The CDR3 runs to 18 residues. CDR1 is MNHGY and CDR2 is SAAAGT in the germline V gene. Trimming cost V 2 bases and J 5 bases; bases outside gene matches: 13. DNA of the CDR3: TGTGCCAGCAGTTACGATCAGATCCTAGCGGGAGGGAGCCACGAGCAGTACTTC. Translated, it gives CASSYDQILAGGSHEQYF.

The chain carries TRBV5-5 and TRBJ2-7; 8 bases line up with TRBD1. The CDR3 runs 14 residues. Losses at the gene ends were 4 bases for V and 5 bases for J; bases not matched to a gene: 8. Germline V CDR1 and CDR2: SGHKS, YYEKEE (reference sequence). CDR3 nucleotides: TGTGCCAGCAGCCGGGACAGGTTTAGCCACGAGCAGTACTTC. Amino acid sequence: CASSRDRFSHEQYF.

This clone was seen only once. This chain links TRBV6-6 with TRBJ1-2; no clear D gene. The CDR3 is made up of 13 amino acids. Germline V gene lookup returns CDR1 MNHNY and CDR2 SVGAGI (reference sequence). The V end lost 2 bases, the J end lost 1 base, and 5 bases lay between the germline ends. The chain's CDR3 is CASSYENNYGYTF. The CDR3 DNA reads TGTGCCAGCAGTTACGAGAATAACTATGGCTACACCTTC.

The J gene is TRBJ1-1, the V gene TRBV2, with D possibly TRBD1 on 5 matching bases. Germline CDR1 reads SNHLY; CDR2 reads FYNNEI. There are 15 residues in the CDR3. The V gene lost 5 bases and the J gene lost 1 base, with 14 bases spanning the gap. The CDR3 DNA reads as TGTGCCAGCAGTAAAGGCCCGGGGGAGAACACTGAAGCTTTCTTT. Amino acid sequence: CASSKGPGENTEAFF. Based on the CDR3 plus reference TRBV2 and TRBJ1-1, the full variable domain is EPEVTQTPSHQVTQMGQEVILRCVPISNHLYFYWYRQILGQKVEFLVSFYNNEISEKSEIFDDQFSVERPDGSNFTLKIRSTKLEDSAMYFCASSKGPGENTEAFFGQGTRLTVV.

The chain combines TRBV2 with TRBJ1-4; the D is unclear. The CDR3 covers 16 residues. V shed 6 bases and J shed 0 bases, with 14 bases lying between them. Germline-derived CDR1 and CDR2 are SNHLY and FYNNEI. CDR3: CASSIDKLPTNEKLFF. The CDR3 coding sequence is TGTGCCAGCAGCATTGACAAACTCCCAACTAATGAAAAACTGTTTTTT.